This is a list of T cell receptor beta chains from one sample in a study of blood T cell repertoires in COVID-19. The repertoire was sequenced with immunoSEQ multiplex PCR; TCRdb's copy has only in-frame clones and lacks some. There are about 68,000 clones in the sample; 90% to 95% occur only once, and 2.6% lies in the top ten. The sample taken for sequencing was peripheral blood. The receptors shown here come from a man aged 50 to 60 with COVID-19, enrolled during active disease. CDR3s include the opening cysteine and the closing phenylalanine or tryptophan.

TRBV28,TRBJ2-7,CASRGTGRYEQYF
TRBV13,TRBJ2-1,CASSSTSGRAHEQFF
TRBV28,TRBJ1-2,CASSRGTGSGYTF
TRBV29-1,TRBJ1-4,CSVEGQGYNEKLFF
TRBV28,TRBJ1-4,CASSTAWGPNEKLFF
TRBV6-1,TRBJ2-3,CASSDVRAVGTDTQYF
TRBV30,TRBJ2-5,CAWQTGTGAQETQYF
TRBV5-1,TRBJ2-5,CASSRATQETQYF
TRBV28,TRBJ1-1,CASSLLGQGNTEAFF
TRBV7-2,TRBJ2-1,CASSLRGRTYNEQFF
TRBV7-9,TRBJ1-1,CASSLARGPGEAFF
TRBV28,TRBJ2-1,CASSFPDTYNEQFF
TRBV19,TRBJ2-3,CASSIGGGNTDTQYF
TRBV10-2,TRBJ2-5,CASRLAGQETQYF
TRBV7-8,TRBJ2-7,CASSLSRGQGAYEQYF
TRBV19,TRBJ1-4,CASSIGRNEKLFF
TRBV7-3,TRBJ2-2,CASSPGQVANTGELFF